This T cell receptor beta chain was retrieved from a study of cytomegalovirus exposure and HLA in healthy donors. A multiplex PCR was run with 60 Vbeta primers and 13 Jbeta primers. Method: immunoSEQ multiplex PCR; TCRdb's copy keeps in-frame clones and lacks some. This table has 150,000 to 200,000 clones, roughly a tenth appearing once. Germline CDR1 reads SGHVS; CDR2 reads FNYEAQ. V lost 5 bases and J lost 6, with 10 bases in between. This CDR3 has 12 amino acids. V usage is TRBV7-6 and J usage is TRBJ1-2, with D possibly matching TRBD1 (6 bases). Sequencing used PBMCs. The TCR comes from a woman in her twenties or thirties in good health and CMV-seropositive. In DNA, the CDR3 is TGTGCCAGCAGCCTTTCAGGGGATGGCTACACCTTC. This codes for CASSLSGDGYTF. Full variable domain (rest looked up from reference TRBV7-6 and TRBJ1-2): GAGVSQSPRYKVTKRGQDVALRCDPISGHVSLYWYRQALGQGPEFLTYFNYEAQQDKSGLPNDRFSAERPEGSISTLTIQRTEQRDSAMYRCASSLSGDGYTFGSGTRLTVV.